These 16 T cell receptor beta chains came from one sample sequenced in a study of blood T cell repertoires in COVID-19. Libraries were prepared by immunoSEQ multiplex PCR; TCRdb keeps only in-frame clonotypes and omits some of them. The table includes about 94,000 clones, 87% detected once. Sequencing was carried out using peripheral blood. Every receptor here comes from a human donor with acute or convalescent COVID-19. The donor label of this sample is uncertain.

The chain has TRBV10-2 and TRBJ1-1; D call uncertain. Between the trimmed V and J ends, which lost 8 bases and 4 bases, there was a span of 8 bases. Germline CDR1 is WSHSY and CDR2 is SAAADI. This CDR3 region has 11 residues. Written as DNA, the CDR3 is TGCGCCAGCGGGGAGGGCACTGAAGCTTTCTTT. Residues: CASGEGTEAFF.

The gene calls are TRBV29-1 and TRBJ2-3; 9 nucleotides agree with TRBD2. Germline loops: CDR1 SQVTM, CDR2 ANQGSEA. Unmatched junction bases numbered 7, after V lost 4 bases and J lost 5 bases. The CDR3 length is 14 residues. The DNA of the CDR3 is TGCAGCGTTGCCGGGACTAGCCCCAAAGATACGCAGTATTTT. Protein product: CSVAGTSPKDTQYF.

V and J are TRBV5-3 and TRBJ1-5; 8 bases line up with TRBD1. TRBV5-3 is treated as an ORF (open reading frame) with a function not yet certain. V was clipped by 6 bases and J by 5 bases; unmatched bases: 19. The CDR3 contains 18 residues. CDR3 in amino acids: CARKKYRGKMVADQPQHF. The CDR3 coding sequence is TGTGCCAGAAAAAAATACAGGGGGAAAATGGTAGCTGATCAGCCCCAGCATTTT.

V is TRBV6-5 and J is TRBJ1-5; a weak D match, TRBD1 (5 bases). The germline V gene encodes CDR1 MNHEY and CDR2 SVGAGI. CDR3 length equals 14 residues. Trimming cost V 4 bases and J 5 bases, with 12 bases left between them. In DNA, the CDR3 is TGTGCCAGCAGTTCGTCAGGGAACGATCAGCCCCAGCATTTT. Protein product: CASSSSGNDQPQHF.

This clone was seen once. V usage is TRBV28 and J usage is TRBJ2-7; TRBD2 aligns across 7 bases. The CDR3 covers 16 residues. In germline, CDR1 is MDHEN, CDR2 SYDVKM. V was pared by 4 bases and J by 1 base, with 10 bases of the junction left unmatched. The CDR3 sequence is CASSSFGGTQSYEQYF. As DNA, the CDR3 is TGTGCCAGCAGTTCTTTCGGGGGGACGCAGTCCTACGAGCAGTACTTC.

In its sample, this clone was seen once. The chain couples TRBV29-1 to TRBJ2-3, with 11 bases fitting TRBD2. Germline V lookup: CDR1 SQVTM, CDR2 ANQGSEA. Trimming took 7 bases from V and 0 from J; bases not matched to a gene: 6. The CDR3 spans 15 residues. CDR3 in DNA: TGCAGCGCTGCGGGACTAGCGGCTAGCACAGATACGCAGTATTTT. This encodes CSAAGLAASTDTQYF.

The chain combines TRBV7-3 with TRBJ1-6; 9 bases are a match to TRBD1. CDR3 length equals 17 residues. Germline V CDR1 and CDR2: SGHTA, FQGTGA. Trimming cost V 1 base and J 18 bases; bases outside gene matches: 19. CDR3 amino acids: CASSLITPRDRDFMYHF. The CDR3 DNA follows: TGTGCCAGCAGCTTAATAACACCCCGGGACAGGGATTTTATGTACCACTTT.

The chain uses TRBV5-1 and TRBJ2-1, with D unclear. The length of the CDR3 is 16 residues. Trimming cost V 4 bases and J 8 bases, with 22 bases left between them. Germline V lookup: CDR1 SGHRS, CDR2 YFSETQ. The CDR3, as DNA: TGCGCCAGCAGCCCATTAACAGATCACCGGATCTATGAGCAGTTCTTC. Protein sequence: CASSPLTDHRIYEQFF.

The chain is built from TRBV29-1 and TRBJ2-7, with a tentative D call TRBD2 (7 bases). This CDR3 spans 13 amino acids. Per germline, CDR1 SQVTM and CDR2 ANQGSEA. V lost 3 bases, J lost 6 bases, and 15 bases lay in between. The CDR3 DNA follows: TGCAGCGTTGATCTACGGGGGGCCCGCGAGCAGTACTTC. Its translation: CSVDLRGAREQYF.

J is TRBJ1-1 and V is TRBV10-3, with D possibly being TRBD1 (5 bases). With 7 bases removed from V and 7 bases from J, the gap between germline ends came to 19 bases. Looked up from germline, CDR1 is ENHRY and CDR2 is SYGVKD. The CDR3 totals 14 residues. CDR3 in amino acids: CAITPSGGGLEAFF. The CDR3 coding sequence is TGTGCCATCACCCCGAGCGGGGGAGGACTTGAAGCTTTCTTT.

This rearrangement joins TRBV5-5 to TRBJ1-1; TRBD1 might be the D (5 bases). The CDR3 length is 14 residues. V gave up 0 bases and J gave up 1 base, with 7 bases separating them. The germline V gene encodes CDR1 SGHKS and CDR2 YYEKEE (reference sequence). The CDR3 loop is CASSLGGANTEAFF. The CDR3 DNA follows: TGTGCCAGCAGCTTGGGTGGGGCGAACACTGAAGCTTTCTTT.

V and J are TRBV6-5 and TRBJ1-2; TRBD1 aligns across 10 bases. The length of the CDR3 is 14 residues. J gave up 4 bases and V 5 bases, and 4 bases lay outside the gene matches. Germline V lookup: CDR1 MNHEY, CDR2 SVGAGI. Here the CDR3 DNA reads TGTGCCAGCAGTCGACAGGGGGCTGGCTATGGCTACACCTTC. Translating it yields CASSRQGAGYGYTF.

The chain joins TRBV7-3 to TRBJ2-5; D uncertain. CDR3 size: 14 residues. Germline-derived CDR1 and CDR2 are SGHTA and FQGTGA. Trimming pared 4 bases from V and 1 base from J, leaving 10 bases between. The CDR3 nucleotides read TGTGCCAGCAGCTCCGCTGGCTTCCAAGAGACCCAGTACTTC. Its translation is CASSSAGFQETQYF.

This sequence joins TRBV18 and TRBJ1-5; 10 positions agree with TRBD1. The CDR3 contains 16 residues. Germline CDR1 reads KGHSH; CDR2 reads LQKENI. V shed 2 bases, J shed 4 bases, and the junction held 5 bases outside the gene matches. The CDR3 DNA sequence: TGTGCCAGCTCACCATCGGGACAGGGGAGAAATCAGCCCCAGCATTTT. It translates to CASSPSGQGRNQPQHF. Full variable domain (missing parts from reference TRBV18 and TRBJ1-5): NAGVMQNPRHLVRRRGQEARLRCSPMKGHSHVYWYRQLPEEGLKFMVYLQKENIIDESGMPKERFSAEFPKEGPSILRIQQVVRGDSAAYFCASSPSGQGRNQPQHFGDGTRLSIL.

The chain links TRBV9 to TRBJ2-1; D unclear. CDR1 and CDR2 (germline): SGDLS, YYNGEE. The CDR3 covers 15 residues. The V and J ends lost 0 bases and 9 bases respectively, with 16 bases between them. DNA of the CDR3: TGTGCCAGCAGCGTAGGCGGCAGTCAAAGTGGTGAGCAGTTCTTC. Residues: CASSVGGSQSGEQFF.

The V and J genes are TRBV18 and TRBJ2-7; 8 bases map to TRBD1. After removal of 0 bases from V and 5 bases from J, the junction contained 6 bases not matched to a gene. Germline CDR1 is KGHSH and CDR2 is LQKENI. This CDR3 is 15 amino acids long. CDR3: CASSPPPGGQNEQYF. For the CDR3, the DNA is TGTGCCAGCTCACCACCGCCAGGGGGCCAGAACGAGCAGTACTTC.